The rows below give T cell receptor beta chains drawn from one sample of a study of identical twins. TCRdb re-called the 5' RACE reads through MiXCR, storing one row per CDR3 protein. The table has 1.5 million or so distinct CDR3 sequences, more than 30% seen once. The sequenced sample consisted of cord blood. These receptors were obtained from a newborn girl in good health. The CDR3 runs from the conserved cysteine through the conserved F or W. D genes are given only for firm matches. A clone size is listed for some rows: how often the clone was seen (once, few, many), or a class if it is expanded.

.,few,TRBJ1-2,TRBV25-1,CASSGLTVGYGYTF,TGTGCCAGCAGTGGACTAACAGTCGGCTATGGCTACACCTTC
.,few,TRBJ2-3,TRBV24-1,CATSDTDRDTQYF,TGTGCCACCAGTGACACCGACCGAGATACGCAGTATTTT
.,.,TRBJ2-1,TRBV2,CASRRGRDSYNEQFF,TGTGCCAGCAGGAGGGGGCGGGATTCCTACAATGAGCAGTTCTTC
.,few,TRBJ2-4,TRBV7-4,CASTQDQLPKPGLNIQYF,TGTGCCAGCACCCAAGACCAACTACCGAAACCGGGGTTGAACATTCAGTACTTC
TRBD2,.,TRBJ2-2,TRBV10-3,CAISGTRSGTGELFF,TGTGCCATCAGTGGGACTAGAAGTGGCACCGGGGAGCTGTTTTTT
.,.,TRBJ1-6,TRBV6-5,CASSYGDNSPLHF,TGTGCCAGCAGTTACGGAGATAATTCACCCCTCCACTTT
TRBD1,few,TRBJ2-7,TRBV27,CASSFRDRGGEQYF,TGTGCCAGCAGTTTCCGGGACAGGGGTGGGGAGCAGTACTTC
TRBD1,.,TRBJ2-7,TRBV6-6,CASSYWDSFSYEQYF,TGTGCCAGCAGTTATTGGGACAGCTTCTCCTACGAGCAGTACTTC
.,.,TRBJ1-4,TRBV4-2,CASSQDRGFNEKLFF,TGTGCCAGCAGCCAAGATCGGGGGTTTAATGAAAAACTGTTTTTT
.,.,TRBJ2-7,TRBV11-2,CASSSPMGWNEQYF,TGTGCCAGCAGCTCCCCAATGGGGTGGAATGAGCAGTACTTC
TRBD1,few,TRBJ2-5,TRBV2,CASSVGQGVQETQYF,TGTGCCAGCAGTGTAGGGCAGGGGGTGCAAGAGACCCAGTACTTC
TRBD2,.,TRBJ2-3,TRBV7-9,CASGGESQYF,TGTGCCAGCGGGGGGGAATCGCAGTATTTT
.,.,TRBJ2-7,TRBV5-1,CASSWGDWAPYEQYF,TGCGCCAGCAGCTGGGGGGACTGGGCGCCCTACGAGCAGTACTTC
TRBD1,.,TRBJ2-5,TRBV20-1,CSAIPDRGPQETQYF,TGCAGTGCTATTCCCGACAGGGGGCCCCAAGAGACCCAGTACTTC
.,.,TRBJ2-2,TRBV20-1,CSASLASNTGELFF,TGCAGTGCTAGTTTGGCGTCAAACACCGGGGAGCTGTTTTTT
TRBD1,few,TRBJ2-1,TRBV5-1,CASSSLDRVVNEQFF,TGCGCCAGCAGCTCATTGGACAGGGTGGTGAATGAGCAGTTCTTC
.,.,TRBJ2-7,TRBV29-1,CSVAAYYEQYF,TGCAGCGTTGCGGCCTACTACGAGCAGTACTTC
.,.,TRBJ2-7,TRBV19,CASSIGRVDEQYF,TGTGCCAGTAGTATTGGCAGGGTCGACGAGCAGTACTTC
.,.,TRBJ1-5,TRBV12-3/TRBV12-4,CASSLHRYSNQPQHF,TGTGCCAGCAGTTTACACCGTTATAGCAATCAGCCCCAGCATTTT
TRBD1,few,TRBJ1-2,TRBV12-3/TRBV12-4,CASSPRQGGIWSSNYGYTF,TGTGCCAGCAGTCCCAGACAGGGAGGAATATGGTCCTCTAACTATGGCTACACCTTC
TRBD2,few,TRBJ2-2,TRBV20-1,CSARGLAGSNTGELFF,TGCAGTGCTAGAGGACTAGCGGGGTCGAACACCGGGGAGCTGTTTTTT
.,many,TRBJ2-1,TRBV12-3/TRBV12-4,CASSLRQLIYNEQFF,TGTGCCAGCAGTTTACGGCAACTCATCTACAATGAGCAGTTCTTC
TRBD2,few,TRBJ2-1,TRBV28,CASSLKTSGYNEQFF,TGTGCCAGCAGTTTAAAGACTAGCGGCTACAATGAGCAGTTCTTC
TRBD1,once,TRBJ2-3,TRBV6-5,CADSYSAFRTGQGVGDTQYF,TGTGCCGACAGTTACTCGGCGTTCAGGACGGGACAGGGGGTAGGTGATACGCAGTATTTT
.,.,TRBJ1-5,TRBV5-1,CASSLEPGASNQPQHF,TGCGCCAGCAGCTTGGAACCGGGGGCCAGCAATCAGCCCCAGCATTTT